The 27 T cell receptor beta chains reported below all come from one sample, sequenced in a study of T cells in localized non-small cell lung cancer. TCRdb's copy holds only in-frame clones and misses some; the assay was immunoSEQ multiplex PCR. Found here are under 55,000 clones, 60% to 85% of them singletons; the top ten hold about 4%. The sample in question was PBMCs, obtained before any cancer treatment. Receptor source: a woman aged 35 to 75 with stage II lung adenocarcinoma.

This clone was seen a handful of times. The J gene is TRBJ1-1, the V gene TRBV10-3; D unresolved. The CDR3 covers 13 residues. Germline loops: CDR1 ENHRY, CDR2 SYGVKD. The V and J ends lost 2 bases and 1 base respectively, with 5 bases between them. The CDR3 DNA reads TGTGCCATCAGTGAGACACAGAACACTGAAGCTTTCTTT. Its protein is CAISETQNTEAFF.

The rearrangement uses TRBV6-5 and TRBJ1-5, with 7 bases lining up with TRBD1. The CDR3 contains 14 residues. Germline lookup yields CDR1 MNHEY and CDR2 SVGAGI. Trimming at V came to 4 bases and at J to 7 bases, leaving 7 bases not matched to a gene. The CDR3 here is CASSLGGGRQPQHF. The CDR3, as DNA: TGTGCCAGCAGTTTGGGAGGGGGCCGCCAGCCCCAGCATTTT.

The CDR3 DNA follows: TGTGCCACCAGCAGAGAAGCGGCTGTGGGGAATCAGCCCCAGCATTTT. Residues: CATSREAAVGNQPQHF. V usage is TRBV15 and J usage is TRBJ1-5; D unclear. Trimming took off 0 bases at V and 4 bases at J, with 13 bases between the two ends. CDR1 LNHNV and CDR2 YYDKDF come from the germline V gene (reference sequence). The CDR3 length is 16 residues. Full variable domain (missing parts from reference TRBV15 and TRBJ1-5): DAMVIQNPRYQVTQFGKPVTLSCSQTLNHNVMYWYQQKSSQAPKLLFHYYDKDFNNEADTPDNFQSRRPNTSFCFLDIRSPGLGDTAMYLCATSREAAVGNQPQHFGDGTRLSIL.

The rearrangement joins TRBV2 to TRBJ1-1, with D possibly TRBD1 on 6 matching bases. This CDR3 is built from 14 residues. V dropped 10 bases and J dropped 3 bases, with 18 bases sitting between them. Germline CDR1 and CDR2: SNHLY and FYNNEI. In DNA form, the CDR3 reads TGTGCCACCCGGGGGGCAGCAGGGGACACTGAAGCTTTCTTT. Translating it yields CATRGAAGDTEAFF.

V usage is TRBV5-4 and J usage is TRBJ1-1; 8 bases align to TRBD1. In germline, CDR1 is SGHNT, CDR2 YYREEE (reference sequence). The CDR3 totals 16 residues. V shed 3 bases and J 1 base; nucleotides not matched to a gene: 8. The CDR3 sequence: CASSSPPGQGNTEAFF. DNA for the CDR3: TGTGCCAGCAGCTCGCCCCCAGGACAGGGGAACACTGAAGCTTTCTTT.

The rearrangement uses TRBV11-2 and TRBJ1-1; a weak D match, TRBD1 (5 bases). Trimming left V 8 bases short and J 11 bases short, with 27 bases between. The V gene's germline CDR1 is SGHAT and CDR2 FQNNGV. The CDR3 totals 15 residues. The CDR3 bases are TGTGCCAGCCGAACCGAAAAAGGACATATAACTGGGGCTTTCTTT. It yields the protein CASRTEKGHITGAFF. Together with reference TRBV11-2 and TRBJ1-1, the CDR3 gives the full variable domain: EAGVAQSPRYKIIEKRQSVAFWCNPISGHATLYWYQQILGQGPKLLIQFQNNGVVDDSQLPKDRFSAERLKGVDSTLKIQPAKLEDSAVYLCASRTEKGHITGAFFGQGTRLTVV.

The CDR3 bases are TGTGCCAGTAGTGATCCCCAACCCACAAGGGCTGAAGCTTTCTTT. Amino acids: CASSDPQPTRAEAFF. The rearrangement joins TRBV19 to TRBJ1-1; D is undetermined. CDR3 length: 15 residues. The germline V gene encodes CDR1 LNHDA and CDR2 SQIVND (reference sequence). The V and J ends lost 5 bases and 6 bases respectively, with 19 bases between them.

This chain links TRBV5-1 with TRBJ2-7; D might be TRBD1 (6 bases). The CDR3 contains 16 residues. The V end was cut by 3 bases, the J end by 4 bases, with 20 bases between. Germline CDR1 is SGHRS and CDR2 is YFSETQ. DNA of the CDR3: TGCGCCAGCAGCTCCAACCGGGACAAAAATCGGTACGAGCAGTACTTC. Amino acids: CASSSNRDKNRYEQYF.

The rearrangement joins TRBV29-1 to TRBJ2-4; D is ambiguous. V lost 0 bases and J 0 bases, leaving 9 bases between the germline ends. Looked up from germline, CDR1 is SQVTM and CDR2 is ANQGSEA. This CDR3 is 15 amino acids long. Here the CDR3 reads CSVEDLAVAKNIQYF. The CDR3 bases are TGCAGCGTTGAAGATTTGGCGGTAGCCAAAAACATTCAGTACTTC.

The genes are TRBV6-5 and TRBJ2-1; 8 nucleotides match TRBD2. V was clipped by 4 bases and J by 10 bases; unmatched bases: 3. The CDR3 has 12 amino acids. Germline V gene sequence: CDR1 MNHEY, CDR2 SVGAGI. The CDR3 spells CASSLIAGEQFF. Written as DNA, the CDR3 is TGTGCCAGCAGTTTAATAGCGGGGGAGCAGTTCTTC.

The chain has TRBV5-5 and TRBJ2-7, with D perhaps matching TRBD1 or TRBD2 (6 bases each). The CDR3 is 14 amino acids. Looked up from germline, CDR1 is SGHKS and CDR2 is YYEKEE (reference sequence). Trimming left V 2 bases short and J 5 bases short, with 14 bases between. The CDR3 region is CASSLVVGGDEQYF. The DNA of the CDR3 is TGTGCCAGCAGCTTAGTGGTGGGGGGCGACGAGCAGTACTTC.

The V and J genes are TRBV6-1 and TRBJ2-7; D remains ambiguous. CDR3 size: 15 residues. V was shortened by 11 bases and J by 0 bases, with 20 bases between the two germline ends. The germline gives CDR1 MNHNS, CDR2 SASEGT. The CDR3 sequence: CAGAAYGTTSYEQYF. DNA for the CDR3: TGTGCCGGAGCCGCGTATGGCACCACCTCCTACGAGCAGTACTTC.

A single count supports this clone. The chain links TRBV5-6 to TRBJ2-7; 11 bases agree with TRBD2. Germline-derived CDR1 and CDR2 are SGHDT and YYEEEE. The trim removed 4 bases at V and 3 bases at J, leaving 6 bases unmatched. This CDR3 has 15 amino acids. For the CDR3, the DNA is TGTGCCAGCAGCCCCTTAGCGGGGGGGGGCTACGAGCAGTACTTC. This translates into CASSPLAGGGYEQYF.

V and J are TRBV27 and TRBJ2-3; 13 bases match TRBD2. CDR3 length: 18 residues. V dropped 5 bases and J dropped 10; count of bases not matched to a gene: 18. Looked up from germline, CDR1 is MNHEY and CDR2 is SMNVEV (reference sequence). The CDR3 DNA follows: TGTGCCAGCAGTCGAGAGGGGCCCACTAGCGGGGGGGCCAGGGCGCAGTATTTT. Encoded protein: CASSREGPTSGGARAQYF.

For the CDR3, the DNA is TGTGCCAGCAGTGCAGGGAGACGGCAAGAAAAACTGTTTTTT. Protein: CASSAGRRQEKLFF. V gene TRBV2 combines with J gene TRBJ1-4; possibly TRBD1 for D (5 bases). Germline values: CDR1 SNHLY, CDR2 FYNNEI. The V and J ends lost 4 bases and 8 bases respectively, with 14 bases between them. The length of the CDR3 is 14 residues.

The chain links TRBV6-1 to TRBJ2-7; D not certain. Trimming removed 2 bases at V and 3 bases at J, with 2 bases between. This CDR3 region has 11 residues. Germline V gene data show CDR1 as MNHNS and CDR2 as SASEGT. The CDR3 sequence: CASSEYYEQYF. CDR3 DNA: TGTGCCAGCAGTGAATACTACGAGCAGTACTTC.

This chain joins TRBV19 and TRBJ1-5, with 8 positions matching TRBD1. Unmatched junction bases numbered 1, after V lost 4 bases and J lost 2 bases. This CDR3 has 14 amino acids. The V gene's germline CDR1 is LNHDA and CDR2 SQIVND (reference sequence). The CDR3 region has the DNA TGTGCCAGTAGTACGACAGGGGGCAATCAGCCCCAGCATTTT. Encoded protein: CASSTTGGNQPQHF.

About this clone: The sample has other DNA sequences that encode this CDR3 too. V usage is TRBV4-1 and J usage is TRBJ1-2; D unresolved. The V and J ends lost 3 bases and 4 bases respectively, with 9 bases between them. This CDR3 has 13 amino acids. Germline V gene sequence: CDR1 MGHRA, CDR2 YSYEKL. CDR3 nucleotides: TGCGCCAGCAGCCACGGACTGAGCTATGGCTACACCTTC. Residues: CASSHGLSYGYTF.

The chain couples TRBV19 to TRBJ1-2; TRBD1 agrees at 7 bases. The V and J ends lost 5 bases and 4 bases, in that order; junction bases with no gene match: 10. Germline V gene data show CDR1 as LNHDA and CDR2 as SQIVND (reference sequence). The CDR3 has 15 residues. As DNA, the CDR3 is TGTGCCAGTAGTGTCTCAGGGGGGTACGGCTATGGCTACACCTTC. Translated, it gives CASSVSGGYGYGYTF.

J is TRBJ1-1 and V is TRBV7-2; D not certain. The germline V gene has CDR1 SGHTA and CDR2 FQGNSA. The CDR3 is 14 amino acids. V dropped 2 bases and J dropped 6 bases, with 13 bases sitting between them. CDR3 protein: CASSLLLLSAEAFF. Here the CDR3 DNA reads TGTGCCAGCAGCTTACTTCTGCTATCGGCTGAAGCTTTCTTT.

The rearrangement joins TRBV7-3 to TRBJ2-7; D gene ambiguous. Germline CDR1 and CDR2: SGHTA and FQGTGA. This CDR3 is 13 amino acids long. Trimming shortened V by 6 bases and J by 4 bases, and 13 bases separated the two germline ends. CDR3: CASRASPGYEQYF. The CDR3 DNA sequence: TGTGCCAGCAGAGCTAGTCCAGGTTACGAGCAGTACTTC.

This clone was seen just once. The chain recombines TRBV5-6 with TRBJ2-1; D might be TRBD1 (5 bases). The CDR3 loop spans 14 amino acids. Germline CDR1 and CDR2: SGHDT and YYEEEE. Trimming left V 1 base short and J 4 bases short, with 9 bases between. CDR3 residues: CASSLTGPYNEQFF. As DNA, the CDR3 is TGTGCCAGCAGCTTGACAGGCCCTTACAATGAGCAGTTCTTC.

The gene calls are TRBV2 and TRBJ2-7, with 7 bases identical to TRBD1. The germline V gene encodes CDR1 SNHLY and CDR2 FYNNEI. The CDR3 runs 15 residues. V gave up 8 bases and J gave up 0 bases; unmatched junction bases: 10. In DNA, the CDR3 is TGTGCCAGCGTGACAGGGTCTCGGAACTCCTACGAGCAGTACTTC. It is translated as CASVTGSRNSYEQYF.

The chain couples TRBV10-1 to TRBJ2-5; the match to TRBD1 covers 10 bases. J lost 3 bases, V lost 0 bases, and 4 bases had no gene match. CDR1 is WNHNN and CDR2 is SYGVQD in the germline V gene (reference sequence). There are 16 residues in the CDR3. The CDR3: CASSESFGTGEETQYF. The CDR3 nucleotides are TGCGCCAGCAGTGAGTCTTTCGGGACAGGGGAAGAGACCCAGTACTTC.

This chain uses TRBV15 with TRBJ2-7; weak D call: TRBD2 (5 bases). Between the trimmed V and J ends, which lost 2 bases and 3 bases, there was a span of 8 bases. CDR1 is LNHNV, CDR2 YYDKDF, per germline (reference sequence). The CDR3 is 13 residues long. DNA of the CDR3: TGTGCCACCAGCAGACCGGGGTACTACGAGCAGTACTTC. Protein product: CATSRPGYYEQYF.

The chain recombines TRBV2 with TRBJ1-6; tentatively, D is TRBD1 (5 bases). Germline CDR1 reads SNHLY; CDR2 reads FYNNEI. Deletions cut 6 bases from V and 3 bases from J, with 27 bases between. CDR3 length equals 20 residues. The CDR3 spells CASRPDSLTVSRVYNSPLHF. CDR3 nucleotide sequence: TGTGCCAGCAGACCTGACTCCCTGACAGTCTCACGGGTCTATAATTCACCCCTCCACTTT.

V gene TRBV7-9 combines with J gene TRBJ1-1; D gene ambiguous. Germline assignment: CDR1 SEHNR and CDR2 FQNEAQ (reference sequence). This CDR3 region has 15 residues. V shed 4 bases and J shed 1 base, with 13 bases lying between them. The CDR3 DNA follows: TGTGCCAGCAGCTCCCAGTACTATCCGAACACTGAAGCTTTCTTT. Its protein is CASSSQYYPNTEAFF.